This TCR beta chain emerged from a study of T-cell reconstitution after alpha-beta-depleted transplantation in children. Preparation of the TCRbeta library used unique molecular identifiers. TCRdb reanalysed the PCR reads using MiXCR and keeps one entry per CDR3 protein. The data show about 980,000 distinct CDR3 sequences, with about 29% seen just once and roughly 31% held by the top ten. V gave up 2 bases and J gave up 8 bases; unmatched junction bases: 5. Per the germline V gene, CDR1 is SGHTA and CDR2 is FQGTGA. This CDR3 has 14 residues. This clonotype came up a few times. The antigen remains unidentified. Study-wide results and limits: About two months after transplant, alpha-beta T cells reportedly came from several hundred expanded graft clones. For some patients, TCRbeta diversity was high at day 60 because of recipient T cells and thymic progenitors that survived.

The TCR was taken from a boy under two years old who had a stem cell transplant for SCID, so the T cells may come from the graft donor. Sequences were derived from PBMCs, mostly from graft donor cells, sampled 360 days after TCRalphabeta/CD19-depleted stem cell transplant. The chain combines TRBV7-3 with TRBJ2-1; 8 positions match TRBD2. Here the CDR3 DNA reads TGTGCCAGCAGCTTAGGGGGGCGGGGGGATGAGCAGTTCTTC. Its translation is CASSLGGRGDEQFF.